The source of this T cell receptor (beta chain) is a study of blood T cell repertoires in COVID-19. About the study: The United States, Italy and Spain were the sources of the acute and convalescent COVID-19 samples. T cells, B-cell-depleted T cells, or PBMCs supplied cDNA or gDNA.

Germline V gene lookup returns CDR1 DFQATT and CDR2 SNEGSKA (reference sequence). The V segment lost 3 bases and the J segment 9 bases; nucleotides outside the gene matches: 14. The CDR3 consists of 16 residues. Authors' methods: Amplification of reference gene primers provided the estimated nucleated cell counts. Here immunoSEQ multiplex PCR was the method, and the copy in TCRdb shows in-frame clones only, minus some. The V and J calls and the clone size are those of that table, but D and trimming were determined from the DNA. The sample shows 300,000 to 350,000 clones, 80% to 95% of them seen only once. Seattle patient enrollment occurred during active infection, with longitudinal follow-up thereafter.

The J gene is TRBJ2-1, the V gene TRBV20-1, with 10 nucleotides matching TRBD2. This TCR was sampled from a young woman with COVID-19, enrolled during active disease. Sequenced sample: peripheral blood. This CDR3 reads CSASRGLAGAVSEQFF. In nucleotides, the CDR3 is TGCAGTGCTAGTAGGGGGCTAGCGGGAGCGGTGTCTGAGCAGTTCTTC.